This entry concerns a single T cell receptor (beta chain). Its cognate antigen is unknown. PCR amplification relied on 60 Vbeta primers (plus 13 Jbeta primers). The data were produced by immunoSEQ multiplex PCR, yet TCRdb's version contains in-frame clones alone and is incomplete. The profile shows 130,000 to 150,000 clones, 75% to 90% of them singletons. These data originate in a study of cytomegalovirus exposure and HLA in healthy donors. Findings of the study overall: Most TCR beta V segments were productive about 87% or about 30% of the time in an earlier analysis. Exclusion applied to some V segments, including TRBV6-2 and TRBV6-3, as they were indistinguishable. Later on, an analysis tied about 17,000 TCR beta sequences to HLA alleles at 0.05 false discovery rate.

CDR1 and CDR2 (germline): SGHVS, FQNEAQ. Trimming left V 1 base short and J 2 bases short, with 12 bases between. The CDR3 is made up of 16 amino acids. This chain uses TRBV7-8 with TRBJ1-5; D call uncertain. The TCR was taken from a woman in her thirties in good health and CMV-seronegative. Sequencing was performed on PBMCs. As DNA, the CDR3 is TGTGCCAGCAGCTTAGTTGCGGCAGTCGGCAATCAGCCCCAGCATTTT. It yields the protein CASSLVAAVGNQPQHF.